The 10 T cell receptor beta chains below all came from one sample that was sequenced in a study of blood T cell repertoires in COVID-19. TCRdb's copy holds only in-frame clones and misses some; the assay was immunoSEQ multiplex PCR. This sample has roughly 42,000 clones, with around 91% found just once. The sample taken for sequencing was peripheral blood. Source of these receptors: a man over 45 with active COVID-19.

This clone was detected only a few times. One end of the junction fails to match germline, which may point to a read error. This chain joins TRBV9 and TRBJ1-5, with D uncertain. CDR1 SGDLS and CDR2 YYNGEE come from the germline V gene. CDR3 size: 14 residues. This chain's CDR3 is CASSVSDSHQPQHF. The CDR3 region has the DNA TGTGCCAGCAGCGTCTCTGATAGCCATCAGCCCCAGCATTTT.

The rearrangement uses TRBV19 and TRBJ1-2; TRBD1 might be the D (5 bases). Germline V lookup: CDR1 LNHDA, CDR2 SQIVND (reference sequence). This CDR3 spans 15 amino acids. The V end lost 0 bases, the J end lost 0 bases, and 8 bases lay between the germline ends. CDR3 amino acids: CASSIDRVTNYGYTF. CDR3 coding DNA: TGTGCCAGTAGTATAGACAGGGTCACTAACTATGGCTACACCTTC.

This clone came up a few times. The chain combines TRBV29-1 with TRBJ1-4; 10 bases map to TRBD1. CDR1 is SQVTM and CDR2 is ANQGSEA in the germline V gene. The ends lost 4 bases at V and 4 bases at J; junction bases unmatched: 6. This CDR3 is 15 amino acids long. The CDR3 reads CSVGGTGADNEKLFF. The CDR3 DNA reads TGCAGCGTTGGAGGGACAGGGGCCGATAATGAAAAACTGTTTTTT.

The rearrangement joins TRBV2 to TRBJ1-2; no clear D gene. Germline V gives CDR1 SNHLY, CDR2 FYNNEI. V was cut by 4 bases and J by 8 bases, with 14 bases left in between. CDR3 size: 13 residues. CDR3 DNA: TGTGCCAGCAGTGGTGGACTGTCTGGCGGCTACACCTTC. This encodes CASSGGLSGGYTF.

J is TRBJ1-5 and V is TRBV6-1; 7 positions agree with TRBD1. V was pared by 3 bases and J by 3 bases, with 5 bases of the junction left unmatched. Germline V gives CDR1 MNHNS, CDR2 SASEGT. The CDR3 spans 15 residues. CDR3 DNA: TGTGCCAGCAGTGACCGACAGGGTATCAATCAGCCCCAGCATTTT. Protein product: CASSDRQGINQPQHF.

The chain uses TRBV5-5 and TRBJ1-1, with TRBD1 as a possible D gene (6 bases). The V gene's germline CDR1 is SGHKS and CDR2 YYEKEE (reference sequence). V lost 4 bases and J lost 5, with 15 bases in between. CDR3 length equals 14 residues. The CDR3 DNA sequence: TGTGCCAGCAGCGCCCCAGGGGTAGGGACTGAAGCTTTCTTT. This sequence encodes CASSAPGVGTEAFF.

The chain links TRBV5-8 to TRBJ2-3; tentatively, D is TRBD2 (6 bases). Germline lookup yields CDR1 SGHTS and CDR2 YDEGEE. The germline V and J ends were trimmed by 3 bases and 2 bases, with 13 bases remaining between them. The CDR3 spans 15 residues. The CDR3 reads CASSSTGRHTDTQYF. The DNA for the CDR3 is TGTGCCAGCAGCTCCACGGGGAGGCACACAGATACGCAGTATTTT. Using reference TRBV5-8 and TRBJ2-3 for the parts outside the CDR3, the full variable domain is EAGVTQSPTHLIKTRGQQATLRCSPISGHTSVYWYQQALGLGLQFLLWYDEGEERNRGNFPPRFSGRQFPNYSSELNVNALELEDSALYLCASSSTGRHTDTQYFGPGTRLTVL.

The CDR3 DNA is TGTGCCAGCAGCCCCCAGGGTCTGAACACTGAAGCTTTCTTT. Translation gives CASSPQGLNTEAFF. The chain recombines TRBV28 with TRBJ1-1; tentative D call: TRBD1 (5 bases). The V gene's germline CDR1 is MDHEN and CDR2 SYDVKM. V lost 6 bases to trimming and J lost 0 bases, with 11 bases between them. The CDR3 totals 14 residues.

The J gene is TRBJ1-1, the V gene TRBV5-5; the match to TRBD1 covers 8 bases. The CDR3 extends over 17 amino acids. CDR1 is SGHKS and CDR2 is YYEKEE in the germline V gene (reference sequence). Trimming at V came to 3 bases and at J to 0 bases, leaving 10 bases not matched to a gene. The CDR3 DNA is TGTGCCAGCAGCTATGGACAGGGTAGGACCGTGAACACTGAAGCTTTCTTT. It yields the protein CASSYGQGRTVNTEAFF.

The V gene is TRBV27, the J gene TRBJ2-3, with D possibly TRBD1 on 5 matching bases. Germline lookup yields CDR1 MNHEY and CDR2 SMNVEV (reference sequence). The germline V and J ends were trimmed by 7 bases and 4 bases, with 6 bases remaining between them. The CDR3 covers 11 residues. CDR3 DNA: TGTGCCAGCAAAGGGGCAGATACGCAGTATTTT. Encoded protein: CASKGADTQYF.